The clone carrying this T cell receptor (beta chain) has a count of ten or more. V lost 6 bases to trimming and J lost 5 bases, with 17 bases between them. The CDR3 runs 14 residues. MiXCR, run by TCRdb on the 5' RACE reads, gives a single entry per CDR3 protein. The sample records approximately 100,000 distinct CDR3 sequences, roughly 8.7% being singletons. The data originate from a study of CD8 T cells in ankylosing spondylitis. Material: blood, either unsorted or a sorted T cell fraction (not recorded which). V is TRBV12-3 or TRBV12-4 and J is TRBJ2-7; tentative D call: TRBD2 (6 bases). This receptor was identified in a male donor with ankylosing spondylitis or in good health (not recorded which). The CDR3 region is CASRGGGKRNEQYF. The CDR3 DNA is TGTGCCAGCAGGGGAGGAGGGAAAAGAAACGAGCAGTACTTC.